These 18 T cell receptor beta chains share one sample of origin, sequenced in a study of cytomegalovirus exposure and HLA in healthy donors. PCR primers comprised 60 Vbeta and 13 Jbeta primers. Only in-frame clones appear in the TCRdb table, and some are missing; sequencing was by immunoSEQ multiplex PCR. The sample carries 220,000 or so clones, 79% recorded once. Sequencing input: PBMCs. The receptors derive from a man aged 50-59 years in good health and CMV-seronegative.

This chain connects TRBV6-5 to TRBJ2-7, with 11 bases aligning to TRBD2. CDR3 length: 15 residues. Per germline, CDR1 MNHEY and CDR2 SVGAGI. The V segment lost 6 bases and the J segment 2 bases; nucleotides outside the gene matches: 6. For the CDR3, the DNA is TGTGCCAGCAGGTCCCCTAGCGGGGGGACCTACGAGCAGTACTTC. Amino acids: CASRSPSGGTYEQYF.

This clone appeared a single time. The chain is built from TRBV25-1 and TRBJ2-1, with 9 bases aligning to TRBD1. V dropped 5 bases and J dropped 8; count of bases not matched to a gene: 13. Germline V gene sequence: CDR1 MGHDK, CDR2 SYGVNS. The length of the CDR3 is 16 residues. For the CDR3, the DNA is TGTGCCAGCAGTTTCCAGACAGGGGGAAGGAAGGATGAGCAGTTCTTC. Its translation: CASSFQTGGRKDEQFF.

In regard to this clone: A read error may produce the germline difference seen at one junction end. The V and J genes are TRBV28 and TRBJ2-7; 10 positions agree with TRBD2. CDR1 and CDR2 (germline): MDHEN, SYDVKM. This CDR3 comprises 16 residues. CDR3 in DNA: TGTGCCAGCAGTTTATTCGCTAGCGGGAGCTCCTACGGGCAGTACTTC. Protein: CASSLFASGSSYGQYF.

For the CDR3, the DNA is TGTGCCAGCAGCTTAACAGGGGGCGCGAACAATGAGCAGTTCTTC. Its translation is CASSLTGGANNEQFF. The chain uses TRBV7-3 and TRBJ2-1; TRBD1 matches at 7 bases. Germline V gives CDR1 SGHTA, CDR2 FQGTGA. The CDR3 is made up of 15 amino acids. V lost 0 bases and J lost 5; bases outside the gene matches: 4.

The V call is TRBV18, the J call TRBJ1-2; tentative D call: TRBD1 (5 bases). The CDR3 spans 15 residues. Germline-derived CDR1 and CDR2 are KGHSH and LQKENI. V was cut by 3 bases and J by 4 bases, with 15 bases left in between. CDR3: CASSPTTAQPYGYTF. The CDR3 nucleotides are TGTGCCAGCTCACCTACGACAGCTCAACCCTATGGCTACACCTTC.

The chain combines TRBV28 with TRBJ1-1; 9 bases are shared with TRBD1. CDR1 and CDR2 (germline): MDHEN, SYDVKM. The trim removed 7 bases at V and 5 bases at J, leaving 5 bases unmatched. CDR3 length: 13 residues. CDR3 region: CASTGTGRTEAFF. CDR3 nucleotides: TGTGCCAGCACCGGGACAGGGCGGACTGAAGCTTTCTTT.

V and J are TRBV7-8 and TRBJ1-4, with TRBD1 as a possible D gene (5 bases). Germline CDR1 is SGHVS and CDR2 is FQNEAQ. V lost 5 bases and J lost 2, with 18 bases in between. This CDR3 is 17 amino acids long. The CDR3 region has the DNA TGTGCCAGCAGCACCGCCCTTAGGGGTTTGACTAATGAAAAACTGTTTTTT. It is translated as CASSTALRGLTNEKLFF.

The V gene is TRBV7-9, the J gene TRBJ1-2; D gene unclear. The CDR3 sequence is 14 residues long. Germline V lookup: CDR1 SEHNR, CDR2 FQNEAQ (reference sequence). The V gene lost 2 bases and the J gene lost 4 bases, with 11 bases spanning the gap. In DNA form, the CDR3 reads TGTGCCAGCAGCTTACACGTTTCGGGCTATGGCTACACCTTC. Amino acid sequence: CASSLHVSGYGYTF.

The chain couples TRBV10-1 to TRBJ2-7; possibly TRBD2 for D (6 bases). Trimming left V 0 bases short and J 5 bases short, with 14 bases between. This CDR3 comprises 15 residues. Germline V lookup: CDR1 WNHNN, CDR2 SYGVQD (reference sequence). The CDR3 DNA sequence: TGCGCCAGCAGTGAGTCGTTTCTCGGGAGCAACGAGCAGTACTTC. Encoded protein: CASSESFLGSNEQYF.

The genes are TRBV9 and TRBJ1-2; D uncertain. Germline CDR1 reads SGDLS; CDR2 reads YYNGEE. Between the trimmed V and J ends, which lost 1 base and 8 bases, there was a span of 21 bases. The CDR3 is 16 residues long. CDR3 amino acids: CASSVFSGNPTGGYTF. The CDR3 nucleotides read TGTGCCAGCAGCGTATTTTCCGGGAACCCTACTGGAGGCTACACCTTC.

The V and J genes are TRBV30 and TRBJ1-6; D is possibly TRBD1 (6 bases). With 7 bases removed from V and 9 bases from J, the gap between germline ends came to 13 bases. CDR3 length equals 12 residues. In germline, CDR1 is GTSNPN, CDR2 SVGIG (reference sequence). CDR3 protein: CASGHTPSPLHF. The CDR3 DNA reads TGTGCCTCGGGACATACGCCTTCACCCCTCCACTTT.

The rearrangement uses TRBV30 and TRBJ1-2; 8 positions match TRBD1. The trim removed 5 bases at V and 7 bases at J, leaving 12 bases unmatched. The germline gives CDR1 GTSNPN, CDR2 SVGIG (reference sequence). The CDR3 is made up of 14 amino acids. CDR3 loop: CAWLGLGQGGGYTF. CDR3 DNA sequence: TGTGCCTGGTTGGGGCTAGGACAGGGAGGTGGCTACACCTTC.

The CDR3 coding sequence is TGTGCCAGCAGTTTAAAGCGGGAGTTCTACAATGAGCAGTTCTTC. This sequence encodes CASSLKREFYNEQFF. V is TRBV27 and J is TRBJ2-1, with 8 nucleotides matching TRBD2. CDR1 MNHEY and CDR2 SMNVEV come from the germline V gene (reference sequence). After removal of 2 bases from V and 3 bases from J, the junction contained 3 bases not matched to a gene. The CDR3 sequence is 15 residues long.

This chain uses TRBV14 with TRBJ2-1; 11 bases align to TRBD2. This CDR3 is built from 17 residues. J was trimmed by 0 bases and V by 4 bases; bases with no gene match: 5. Germline CDR1 is SGHDN and CDR2 is FVKESK. The CDR3 spells CASSPRLAGLSYNEQFF. In nucleotides, the CDR3 is TGTGCCAGCAGCCCTCGACTAGCGGGACTCTCCTACAATGAGCAGTTCTTC.

This chain joins TRBV5-1 and TRBJ1-5; 8 bases match TRBD1. Germline assignment: CDR1 SGHRS and CDR2 YFSETQ. There are 13 residues in the CDR3. V was clipped by 4 bases and J by 11 bases; unmatched bases: 8. CDR3 residues: CASSTGQGGTQHF. CDR3 sequence (DNA): TGCGCCAGCAGCACCGGACAGGGTGGTACCCAGCATTTT.

A few counts support this clone. V is TRBV18 and J is TRBJ2-6; a possible D gene is TRBD2 (6 bases). Trimming removed 0 bases at V and 0 bases at J, with 9 bases between. Looked up from germline, CDR1 is KGHSH and CDR2 is LQKENI. This CDR3 is 17 amino acids long. The CDR3 DNA reads TGTGCCAGCTCACCACCGCCCGGGAGCTCTGGGGCCAACGTCCTGACTTTC. It encodes CASSPPPGSSGANVLTF.

The rearrangement links TRBV6-6 to TRBJ1-5; D is uncertain. Trimming stripped 6 bases from V and 5 bases from J, with 11 bases between. The length of the CDR3 is 13 residues. Germline loops: CDR1 MNHNY, CDR2 SVGAGI (reference sequence). The CDR3 bases are TGTGCCAGCAGCCCCGGCGGGGATCAGCCCCAGCATTTT. Its protein product is CASSPGGDQPQHF.

The chain uses TRBV9 and TRBJ2-3, with TRBD1 matching over 8 bases. Unmatched junction bases numbered 5, after V lost 1 base and J lost 7 bases. The V gene's germline CDR1 is SGDLS and CDR2 YYNGEE. The CDR3 totals 14 residues. The CDR3 loop is CASSVPTGGNTQYF. The CDR3 nucleotides are TGTGCCAGCAGCGTACCCACAGGGGGAAATACGCAGTATTTT.